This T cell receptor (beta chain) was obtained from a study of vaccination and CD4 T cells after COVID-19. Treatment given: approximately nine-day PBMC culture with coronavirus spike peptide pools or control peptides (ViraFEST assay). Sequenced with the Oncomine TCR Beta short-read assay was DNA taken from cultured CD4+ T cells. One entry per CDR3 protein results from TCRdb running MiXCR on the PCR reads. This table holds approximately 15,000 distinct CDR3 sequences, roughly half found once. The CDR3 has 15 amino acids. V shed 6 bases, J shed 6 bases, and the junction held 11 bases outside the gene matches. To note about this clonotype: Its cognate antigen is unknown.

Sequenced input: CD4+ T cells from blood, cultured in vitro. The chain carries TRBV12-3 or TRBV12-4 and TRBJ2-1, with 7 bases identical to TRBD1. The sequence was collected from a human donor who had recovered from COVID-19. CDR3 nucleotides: TGTGCCAGCAGCCCAACAGGGGCAAGGGTCAATGAGCAGTTCTTC. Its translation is CASSPTGARVNEQFF.